This TCR beta chain was recorded in a study of blood T cell repertoires in COVID-19. Study information: COVID-19 samples collected from the United States, Italy and Spain covered acute and convalescent phases. T cells, B-cell-depleted T cells, or PBMCs supplied cDNA or gDNA.

Assay: immunoSEQ multiplex PCR; the TCRdb copy retains only in-frame clones and omits some. The table lists over 150,000 clones, about four fifths of them singletons. Categorization into cohorts depended on clinical history that participants reported. V lost 4 bases and J 5 bases, leaving 20 bases between the germline ends. The CDR3 totals 16 residues. Germline V CDR1 and CDR2: SEHNR, FQNEAQ (reference sequence). The material sequenced was PBMCs or T cells enriched from blood (not recorded which). V usage is TRBV7-9 and J usage is TRBJ2-5; D may be TRBD1 (6 bases). The sequence was obtained from a young woman who had recovered from COVID-19. The CDR3, as DNA: TGTGCCAGCAGCTCCCTTAGAACAGGGATGGAGGAGACCCAGTACTTC. It is translated as CASSSLRTGMEETQYF.